The present T cell receptor beta chain was sequenced within a study of cytomegalovirus exposure and HLA in healthy donors. About the study: Earlier, some 180 million T cells were analyzed, and 95 million to 140 million unique TCR beta sequences were found among them.

Primers for the PCR totalled 60 Vbeta and 13 Jbeta. Sequenced by immunoSEQ multiplex PCR; TCRdb stores in-frame clones only, minus some. The data show fewer than 130,000 clones, with around 86% seen just once and about 1.8% held by the top ten. As for the donors, each was a healthy bone marrow donor. The CDR3 totals 13 residues. Looked up from germline, CDR1 is SQVTM and CDR2 is ANQGSEA. The junction had 8 bases not matched to a gene; V was cut back by 6 bases and J by 3 bases. Findings and limits, study-wide: The authors later found most CMV-associated TCR beta chains appeared HLA-restricted. Some V segments could not be told apart, so they were left out, TRBV6-2 and TRBV6-3 among them.

Comments on this clone: Its antigen is not known.

The receptor's source is a man aged 40-50 years in good health and CMV-seronegative. The source material was PBMCs. V usage is TRBV29-1 and J usage is TRBJ2-7; 7 nucleotides align to TRBD1. The CDR3 DNA sequence: TGCAGCGTCGCCGACAGGGTGGGCTACGAGCAGTACTTC. The encoded protein is CSVADRVGYEQYF.